One sample yielded the 29 T cell receptor beta chains listed below, sequenced in a study of T cell responses to AZD1222 COVID-19 vaccine. Only in-frame clones appear in the TCRdb table, and some are missing; sequencing was by immunoSEQ multiplex PCR. Of more than 95,000 clones in the sample, 80% to 90% were seen once. The specimen comprised peripheral blood, sampled on day 0 of MenACWY control vaccination. Receptors were obtained from an adult in good health.

The chain links TRBV3-1 (or the pseudogene TRBV3-2) to TRBJ1-6, with unresolved D. CDR3 size: 14 residues. Per germline, CDR1 LGHDT and CDR2 YNNKEL (reference sequence). V lost 4 bases and J lost 9, with 13 bases in between. The CDR3 here is CASSPTTYGSPLHF. For the CDR3, the DNA is TGTGCCAGCAGCCCCACCACCTACGGTTCACCCCTCCACTTT.

V and J are TRBV27 and TRBJ2-5; D unclear. The CDR3 loop spans 14 amino acids. In germline, CDR1 is MNHEY, CDR2 SMNVEV (reference sequence). The V end lost 5 bases, the J end lost 2 bases, and 12 bases lay between the germline ends. CDR3 region: CASSPRRKQETQYF. The CDR3 bases are TGTGCCAGCAGTCCCCGCCGAAAACAAGAGACCCAGTACTTC.

This chain uses TRBV12-3 or TRBV12-4 with TRBJ2-7; possibly TRBD2 for D (7 bases). This CDR3 has 13 residues. Trimming took 6 bases from V and 9 from J, leaving 18 bases between them. The CDR3 here is CASSPRGGIRQYF. DNA for the CDR3: TGTGCCAGCAGCCCTAGGGGGGGAATTAGGCAGTACTTC.

This chain uses TRBV5-6 with TRBJ2-7, with 8 bases matching TRBD2. V trimming: 3 bases; J trimming: 6 bases; junction bases outside the gene matches: 2. The CDR3 has 12 amino acids. Germline CDR1 SGHDT, CDR2 YYEEEE. CDR3 in amino acids: CASSYAGGEQYF. CDR3 nucleotide sequence: TGTGCCAGCAGCTACGCGGGGGGCGAGCAGTACTTC.

The chain recombines TRBV7-9 with TRBJ2-5, with D possibly being TRBD2 (5 bases). This CDR3 spans 15 amino acids. CDR1 is SEHNR, CDR2 FQNEAQ, per germline (reference sequence). Deletions cut 5 bases from V and 5 bases from J, with 18 bases between. The CDR3 protein is CASSHLGGVQETQYF. As DNA, the CDR3 is TGTGCCAGCAGCCATCTTGGAGGAGTCCAGGAGACCCAGTACTTC.

The chain uses TRBV2 and TRBJ1-6; TRBD1 might be the D (5 bases). The CDR3 contains 16 residues. Germline values: CDR1 SNHLY, CDR2 FYNNEI. V gave up 8 bases and J gave up 7 bases, with 21 bases separating them. DNA for the CDR3: TGTGCCAGCGCCATGCCCGGGCAGGGTAAGAATTCACCCCTCCACTTT. It is translated as CASAMPGQGKNSPLHF.

The chain has TRBV2 and TRBJ2-1; TRBD1 is a possible D gene (6 bases). This CDR3 spans 14 amino acids. V shed 4 bases and J shed 1 base, with 8 bases lying between them. The germline gives CDR1 SNHLY, CDR2 FYNNEI. The CDR3 reads CASSGTDSYNEQFF. In DNA, the CDR3 is TGTGCCAGCAGTGGGACAGATTCCTACAATGAGCAGTTCTTC.

A few counts support this clone. The genes are TRBV6-5 and TRBJ1-2; D possibly corresponds to TRBD1 (6 bases). The CDR3 consists of 14 residues. The V end lost 6 bases, the J end lost 2 bases, and 13 bases lay between the germline ends. The germline CDR1 and CDR2 sequences are MNHEY and SVGAGI. This chain's CDR3 is CASRLGAVNYGYTF. The CDR3 DNA is TGTGCCAGCAGGCTGGGGGCGGTAAACTATGGCTACACCTTC.

In this sample, this clone turned up once. The chain uses TRBV5-1 and TRBJ2-5; possible D gene TRBD1, 5 bases. Germline CDR1 SGHRS, CDR2 YFSETQ. The CDR3 loop spans 15 amino acids. Trimming removed 4 bases from V and 2 bases from J, with 15 bases in between. CDR3 nucleotides: TGCGCCAGCAGCCTTGTGGGGCGGCTACAAGAGACCCAGTACTTC. Its protein is CASSLVGRLQETQYF.

This chain links TRBV3-1 (or the pseudogene TRBV3-2) with TRBJ1-6; the match to TRBD1 covers 7 bases. CDR3 length: 17 amino acids. Per the germline V gene, CDR1 is LGHDT and CDR2 is YNNKEL (reference sequence). Germline trimming cut 4 bases from V and 0 bases from J; bases unmatched to any gene: 6. The CDR3 DNA follows: TGTGCCAGCAGCCTCCGGACAGGCAGCTCCTATAATTCACCCCTCCACTTT. This sequence encodes CASSLRTGSSYNSPLHF.

The chain combines TRBV25-1 with TRBJ1-5; the D gene is possibly TRBD1 (5 bases). The ends were cut back, 5 bases at V and 3 bases at J, with 8 bases in the middle. The CDR3 runs to 13 residues. Looked up from germline, CDR1 is MGHDK and CDR2 is SYGVNS. As DNA, the CDR3 is TGTGCCAGCAGTAGGGGATTCAATCAGCCCCAGCATTTT. Its translation: CASSRGFNQPQHF.

The V gene is TRBV18, the J gene TRBJ1-2; D gene unclear. This CDR3 comprises 14 residues. Germline-derived CDR1 and CDR2 are KGHSH and LQKENI. V gave up 3 bases and J gave up 4 bases, with 12 bases separating them. CDR3 coding DNA: TGTGCCAGCTCACCGAACGGGGAGATCTATGGCTACACCTTC. Its protein is CASSPNGEIYGYTF.

The chain employs TRBV6-1 and TRBJ1-2; 8 bases map to TRBD1. The V and J ends lost 2 bases and 7 bases, in that order; junction bases with no gene match: 12. This CDR3 region has 16 residues. The germline V gene encodes CDR1 MNHNS and CDR2 SASEGT. This chain's CDR3 is CASSEMVRGRPGGYTF. CDR3 in DNA: TGTGCCAGCAGTGAAATGGTCAGGGGGCGTCCGGGTGGCTACACCTTC.

The chain recombines TRBV11-3 with TRBJ2-5; TRBD1 might be the D (5 bases). The CDR3 runs 13 residues. Trimming took off 2 bases at V and 4 bases at J, with 8 bases between the two ends. Looked up from germline, CDR1 is SGHNT and CDR2 is YENEEA. The CDR3 DNA reads TGTGCCAGCAGCTTAACCCAGGGAGAGACCCAGTACTTC. Protein product: CASSLTQGETQYF. The whole variable domain, filled in from reference TRBV11-3 and TRBJ2-5, reads EAGVVQSPRYKIIEKKQPVAFWCNPISGHNTLYWYLQNLGQGPELLIRYENEEAVDDSQLPKDRFSAERLKGVDSTLKIQPAELGDSAVYLCASSLTQGETQYFGPGTRLLVL.

The chain is built from TRBV3-1 (or the pseudogene TRBV3-2) and TRBJ1-2; D possibly corresponds to TRBD1 (6 bases). The V end lost 4 bases, the J end lost 4 bases, and 13 bases lay between the germline ends. The CDR3 is 14 amino acids. Germline V gene data show CDR1 as LGHDT and CDR2 as YNNKEL (reference sequence). CDR3 DNA sequence: TGTGCCAGCAGCCTGCCCGGGGGGGCCTATGGCTACACCTTC. Its protein product is CASSLPGGAYGYTF.

This chain uses TRBV7-9 with TRBJ2-3, with a weak D call TRBD1 (5 bases). In germline, CDR1 is SEHNR, CDR2 FQNEAQ (reference sequence). The CDR3 length is 14 residues. V was trimmed by 3 bases and J by 5 bases, leaving 12 bases between them. CDR3 in amino acids: CASSFGAYGDTQYF. In nucleotides, the CDR3 is TGTGCCAGCAGCTTTGGGGCGTACGGAGATACGCAGTATTTT. Combining the CDR3 with reference TRBV7-9 and TRBJ2-3 gives the whole variable domain DTGVSQNPRHKITKRGQNVTFRCDPISEHNRLYWYRQTLGQGPEFLTYFQNEAQLEKSRLLSDRFSAERPKGSFSTLEIQRTEQGDSAMYLCASSFGAYGDTQYFGPGTRLTVL.

The J gene is TRBJ2-3, the V gene TRBV7-8, with TRBD1 as a possible D gene (5 bases). Trimming removed 5 bases at V and 3 bases at J, with 15 bases between. The CDR3 totals 15 residues. Germline CDR1 SGHVS, CDR2 FQNEAQ. The CDR3 bases are TGTGCCAGCAGCGTCTCGCAGGGAAGTACAGATACGCAGTATTTT. Residues: CASSVSQGSTDTQYF. Full variable domain (remainder filled in from reference TRBV7-8 and TRBJ2-3): GAGVSQSPRYKVAKRGQDVALRCDPISGHVSLFWYQQALGQGPEFLTYFQNEAQLDKSGLPSDRFFAERPEGSVSTLKIQRTQQEDSAVYLCASSVSQGSTDTQYFGPGTRLTVL.

The chain uses TRBV7-2 and TRBJ1-2; 7 bases map to TRBD1. V dropped 7 bases and J dropped 8; count of bases not matched to a gene: 7. The CDR3 loop spans 12 amino acids. In germline, CDR1 is SGHTA, CDR2 FQGNSA. The CDR3 reads CASTPDRPGYTF. The CDR3 DNA is TGTGCCAGCACTCCGGACAGGCCAGGCTACACCTTC.

The count of this clone is one. V gene TRBV7-2 combines with J gene TRBJ2-1; D could derive from TRBD1 or TRBD2 (6 bases each). Looked up from germline, CDR1 is SGHTA and CDR2 is FQGNSA. CDR3 length: 17 amino acids. V lost 4 bases, J lost 7 bases, and 23 bases lay in between. CDR3 region: CASSSPKGGLPNNEQFF. For the CDR3, the DNA is TGTGCCAGCAGCTCACCCAAGGGGGGACTTCCGAATAATGAGCAGTTCTTC.

This sequence joins TRBV4-1 and TRBJ2-7; the D is unclear. Germline V lookup: CDR1 MGHRA, CDR2 YSYEKL. This CDR3 comprises 14 residues. Trimming pared 1 base from V and 4 bases from J, leaving 11 bases between. CDR3 protein: CASSQVLGQYEQYF. The CDR3 DNA sequence: TGCGCCAGCAGCCAAGTGTTAGGCCAGTACGAGCAGTACTTC.

The chain is built from TRBV28 and TRBJ1-4, with a weak D call TRBD1 (6 bases). The CDR3 length is 15 residues. Trimming stripped 4 bases from V and 1 base from J, with 10 bases between. Germline V gives CDR1 MDHEN, CDR2 SYDVKM. CDR3 protein: CASSSAGVTNEKLFF. The CDR3 region has the DNA TGTGCCAGCAGTTCCGCAGGGGTAACTAATGAAAAACTGTTTTTT.

The gene calls are TRBV19 and TRBJ2-1; D is perhaps TRBD2 (6 bases). Between the trimmed V and J ends, which lost 4 bases and 9 bases, there was a span of 10 bases. CDR1 LNHDA and CDR2 SQIVND come from the germline V gene (reference sequence). The CDR3 runs 12 residues. The CDR3 DNA reads as TGTGCCAGTAGTAGGGGGGAAAGTGAGCAGTTCTTC. It is translated as CASSRGESEQFF.

The DNA for the CDR3 is TGCAGCGTTGAGGGGGGCGTCCGGGGGACCGGGGAGCTGTTTTTT. Translated: CSVEGGVRGTGELFF. The V call is TRBV29-1, the J call TRBJ2-2; D possibly uses TRBD1 or TRBD2 (6 bases each). V dropped 3 bases and J dropped 5 bases, with 16 bases sitting between them. The germline V gene has CDR1 SQVTM and CDR2 ANQGSEA. The CDR3 extends over 15 amino acids.

The rearrangement links TRBV10-3 to TRBJ2-5; 8 bases map to TRBD1. V dropped 2 bases and J dropped 4; count of bases not matched to a gene: 3. Germline loops: CDR1 ENHRY, CDR2 SYGVKD. The CDR3 contains 14 residues. The CDR3 loop reads CAISEQGARETQYF. In DNA form, the CDR3 reads TGTGCCATCAGTGAGCAGGGGGCGCGAGAGACCCAGTACTTC.

This clone was seen only a few times. This rearrangement joins TRBV9 to TRBJ1-5, with no clear D. Deletions cut 3 bases from V and 4 bases from J, with 8 bases between. The CDR3 loop spans 13 amino acids. Germline CDR1 is SGDLS and CDR2 is YYNGEE. The DNA for the CDR3 is TGTGCCAGCAGCGGCGACTATAATCAGCCCCAGCATTTT. Translation gives CASSGDYNQPQHF.

The gene calls are TRBV29-1 and TRBJ2-2; 8 bases are shared with TRBD1. V lost 6 bases and J lost 4; bases outside the gene matches: 7. Looked up from germline, CDR1 is SQVTM and CDR2 is ANQGSEA. The CDR3 loop spans 14 amino acids. The CDR3 sequence: CSVARDRTTGELFF. Here the CDR3 DNA reads TGCAGCGTCGCCCGGGACAGGACCACCGGGGAGCTGTTTTTT.

This chain uses TRBV10-3 with TRBJ2-3; 8 nucleotides line up with TRBD2. This CDR3 comprises 14 residues. Trimming cost V 6 bases and J 2 bases; bases outside gene matches: 4. The germline V gene has CDR1 ENHRY and CDR2 SYGVKD. Here the CDR3 DNA reads TGTGCCATCAGGCGGGGGGATTACACAGATACGCAGTATTTT. It is translated as CAIRRGDYTDTQYF.

The chain joins TRBV19 to TRBJ2-7, with 10 bases aligning to TRBD1. The CDR3 has 15 amino acids. V trimming: 6 bases; J trimming: 2 bases; junction bases outside the gene matches: 7. CDR1 is LNHDA, CDR2 SQIVND, per germline (reference sequence). In nucleotides, the CDR3 is TGTGCCAGTAGCCGGGACAGGGGTTTCCCCTACGAGCAGTACTTC. Protein sequence: CASSRDRGFPYEQYF.

The genes are TRBV4-3 and TRBJ1-1; TRBD1 agrees at 12 bases. The CDR3 spans 16 residues. CDR1 is LGHNA and CDR2 is YSLEER in the germline V gene. V lost 4 bases to trimming and J lost 4 bases; unmatched junction nucleotides: 7. CDR3 in DNA: TGCGCCAGCAGCCGTGGGACAGGGGGCGCGACCACTGAAGCTTTCTTT. Translating gives CASSRGTGGATTEAFF.